This entry lists 25 T cell receptor beta chains sequenced from one sample in a study of T cell changes during pregnancy in multiple sclerosis. The data were produced by immunoSEQ multiplex PCR, yet TCRdb's version contains in-frame clones alone and is incomplete. The sample holds approximately 32,000 clones, roughly 90% seen once. Specimen: peripheral blood, collected in the third trimester of pregnancy. The receptors shown here come from a female donor in good health, enrolled as a control in a pregnancy study.

The chain is built from TRBV2 and TRBJ1-5, with TRBD1 as a possible D gene (5 bases). The CDR3 spans 14 residues. Per germline, CDR1 SNHLY and CDR2 FYNNEI. V was cut by 6 bases and J by 2 bases, with 11 bases left in between. DNA for the CDR3: TGTGCCAGCAGGCCCAGGGCAGGCAATCAGCCCCAGCATTTT. The encoded protein is CASRPRAGNQPQHF.

This chain joins TRBV12-5 and TRBJ2-3, with TRBD2 matching 8 bases. V lost 0 bases and J lost 4; bases outside the gene matches: 6. CDR1 is LGHNT and CDR2 is FRNRAP in the germline V gene. CDR3 length: 16 amino acids. Here the CDR3 DNA reads TGTGCTAGTGGTTTGGTAACGGGAGGGCCTCCAGATACGCAGTATTTT. Its translation: CASGLVTGGPPDTQYF.

The genes are TRBV6-1 and TRBJ2-7; 8 bases are a match to TRBD1. This CDR3 has 14 residues. With V trimmed by 2 bases and J by 6 bases, 6 bases remained unmatched. The germline V gene encodes CDR1 MNHNS and CDR2 SASEGT. As DNA, the CDR3 is TGTGCCAGCAGTGAAAGGGTCAGGGGGCGCGAGCAGTACTTC. Protein sequence: CASSERVRGREQYF.

The rearrangement joins TRBV6-6 to TRBJ1-5; a weak D match, TRBD1 (5 bases). The CDR3 consists of 15 residues. The germline V gene has CDR1 MNHNY and CDR2 SVGAGI (reference sequence). Trimming left V 11 bases short and J 0 bases short, with 17 bases between. This CDR3 is CACRGEGYSNQPQHF. Here the CDR3 DNA reads TGTGCCTGCCGGGGGGAGGGTTATAGCAATCAGCCCCAGCATTTT.

This clone was recorded only once. CDR3 amino acids: CASSSGTSGRSEQFF. CDR3 sequence (DNA): TGTGCCAGCAGCTCCGGGACTAGCGGGAGATCTGAGCAGTTCTTC. This chain connects TRBV9 to TRBJ2-1, with 14 bases aligning to TRBD2. The ends lost 4 bases at V and 9 bases at J; junction bases unmatched: 6. The CDR3 spans 15 residues. Germline CDR1 is SGDLS and CDR2 is YYNGEE.

This clone was seen more than once but under ten times. This chain joins TRBV5-4 and TRBJ2-2; 9 positions match TRBD1. CDR3 size: 17 residues. Germline values: CDR1 SGHNT, CDR2 YYREEE (reference sequence). Trimming at V came to 3 bases and at J to 0 bases, leaving 6 bases not matched to a gene. This CDR3 reads CASSSGTGIANTGELFF. CDR3 coding DNA: TGTGCCAGCAGCTCCGGGACAGGGATCGCGAACACCGGGGAGCTGTTTTTT.

The J gene is TRBJ1-5, the V gene TRBV7-9; D not resolved. The CDR3 consists of 14 residues. Between the trimmed V and J ends, which lost 1 base and 4 bases, there was a span of 8 bases. Germline loops: CDR1 SEHNR, CDR2 FQNEAQ (reference sequence). CDR3 amino acids: CASSLDVSNQPQHF. CDR3 nucleotides: TGTGCCAGCAGCTTAGATGTATCTAATCAGCCCCAGCATTTT. Using reference TRBV7-9 and TRBJ1-5 for the parts outside the CDR3, the full variable domain is DTGVSQNPRHKITKRGQNVTFRCDPISEHNRLYWYRQTLGQGPEFLTYFQNEAQLEKSRLLSDRFSAERPKGSFSTLEIQRTEQGDSAMYLCASSLDVSNQPQHFGDGTRLSIL.

The chain joins TRBV29-1 to TRBJ2-1, with 14 bases fitting TRBD2. Germline assignment: CDR1 SQVTM and CDR2 ANQGSEA. This CDR3 contains 18 residues. Losses at the gene ends were 3 bases for V and 0 bases for J; bases not matched to a gene: 7. Here the CDR3 reads CSVDGLAGGLSSYNEQFF. The CDR3 DNA reads as TGCAGCGTTGATGGACTAGCGGGAGGCCTGAGCTCCTACAATGAGCAGTTCTTC.

The chain recombines TRBV7-9 with TRBJ2-1; D perhaps matches TRBD2 (5 bases). This CDR3 has 14 residues. With 3 bases removed from V and 1 base from J, the gap between germline ends came to 7 bases. Germline V CDR1 and CDR2: SEHNR, FQNEAQ (reference sequence). CDR3 sequence (DNA): TGTGCCAGCAGCTTTGGCGGGTCCTACAATGAGCAGTTCTTC. As protein: CASSFGGSYNEQFF.

This chain joins TRBV29-1 and TRBJ1-2; D may be TRBD1 (5 bases). CDR1 is SQVTM and CDR2 is ANQGSEA in the germline V gene. The ends were cut back, 7 bases at V and 8 bases at J, with 14 bases in the middle. The CDR3 loop spans 11 amino acids. The CDR3 nucleotides are TGCAGCGCCGAGTCCAGGGAAGGCTACACCTTC. As protein: CSAESREGYTF.

In its sample, this clone was seen once. The V and J genes are TRBV7-6 and TRBJ2-5, with 8 bases identical to TRBD2. The CDR3 contains 16 residues. V was pared by 1 base and J by 2 bases, with 6 bases of the junction left unmatched. Germline V CDR1 and CDR2: SGHVS, FNYEAQ. CDR3 coding DNA: TGTGCCAGCAGCTTAGGTCAATCGGGGGGGCAAGAGACCCAGTACTTC. Its protein is CASSLGQSGGQETQYF.

The J gene is TRBJ2-7, the V gene TRBV9; TRBD2 might be the D (5 bases). The CDR3 extends over 14 amino acids. V was clipped by 0 bases and J by 3 bases, with 10 bases between them. From germline, CDR1 is SGDLS and CDR2 YYNGEE. Here the CDR3 DNA reads TGTGCCAGCAGCGTAGGACTGGGAGTCTACGAGCAGTACTTC. This sequence encodes CASSVGLGVYEQYF.

The DNA of the CDR3 is TGTGCCAGCAGGGACAGTCGTGGGTATGGCTACACCTTC. Its protein is CASRDSRGYGYTF. This chain joins TRBV6-6 and TRBJ1-2; D might be TRBD1 (6 bases). V was clipped by 6 bases and J by 5 bases, with 13 bases between them. The CDR3 consists of 13 residues. Germline V gene sequence: CDR1 MNHNY, CDR2 SVGAGI (reference sequence).

This clone has just one count. The chain has TRBV29-1 and TRBJ2-5; D gene ambiguous. Looked up from germline, CDR1 is SQVTM and CDR2 is ANQGSEA. V was cut by 3 bases and J by 5 bases, with 10 bases left in between. CDR3 size: 12 residues. CDR3 DNA: TGCAGCGTTGATCTAACGCTGGAGACCCAGTACTTC. Translation gives CSVDLTLETQYF. The full variable domain, its missing parts supplied by reference TRBV29-1 and TRBJ2-5, is SAVISQKPSRDICQRGTSLTIQCQVDSQVTMMFWYRQQPGQSLTLIATANQGSEATYESGFVIDKFPISRPNLTFSTLTVSNMSPEDSSIYLCSVDLTLETQYFGPGTRLLVL.

The chain recombines TRBV5-4 with TRBJ2-7; 7 bases are shared with TRBD2. Germline CDR1 SGHNT, CDR2 YYREEE (reference sequence). The CDR3 contains 15 residues. V lost 1 base to trimming and J lost 0 bases; unmatched junction nucleotides: 4. This CDR3 reads CASSLYGGGSYEQYF. For the CDR3, the DNA is TGTGCCAGCAGCTTGTATGGCGGGGGCTCCTACGAGCAGTACTTC.

CDR3 residues: CASSLGQGITEAFF. The CDR3 region has the DNA TGTGCCAGCAGCTTGGGGCAGGGCATAACTGAAGCTTTCTTT. The chain carries TRBV5-6 and TRBJ1-1, with a possible D match to TRBD1 (5 bases). CDR1 and CDR2 from the germline V gene are SGHDT and YYEEEE. The CDR3 spans 14 residues. Trimming removed 0 bases at V and 5 bases at J, with 11 bases between.

The CDR3 DNA reads TGTGCCAGCAGTGAAGGTCAATTTAACTATGGCTACACCTTC. It is translated as CASSEGQFNYGYTF. The chain recombines TRBV6-1 with TRBJ1-2; D is undetermined. Germline V gives CDR1 MNHNS, CDR2 SASEGT. Trimming took off 1 base at V and 1 base at J, with 7 bases between the two ends. The CDR3 contains 14 residues.

V gene TRBV18 combines with J gene TRBJ1-6; a possible D gene is TRBD1 (5 bases). V lost 3 bases, J lost 7 bases, and 13 bases lay in between. From germline, CDR1 is KGHSH and CDR2 LQKENI. CDR3 length: 15 amino acids. The CDR3 sequence: CASSPGEGGNSPLHF. DNA of the CDR3: TGTGCCAGCTCACCGGGGGAGGGAGGAAATTCACCCCTCCACTTT.

This clone was counted a few times. The V gene is TRBV5-4, the J gene TRBJ2-5, with 7 positions matching TRBD1. Germline V gene sequence: CDR1 SGHNT, CDR2 YYREEE (reference sequence). V lost 4 bases, J lost 2 bases, and 5 bases stayed unmatched. This CDR3 has 14 residues. CDR3 DNA: TGTGCCAGCAGCACCGGACAGGCACAAGAGACCCAGTACTTC. This encodes CASSTGQAQETQYF.

The chain uses TRBV6-5 and TRBJ1-5, with 7 bases aligning to TRBD1. With V trimmed by 8 bases and J by 6 bases, 13 bases remained unmatched. In germline, CDR1 is MNHEY, CDR2 SVGAGI. The CDR3 extends over 15 amino acids. The chain's CDR3 is CASSLRGDLGQPQHF. The DNA for the CDR3 is TGTGCCAGCTCCCTCAGGGGGGATTTGGGTCAGCCCCAGCATTTT.

The gene calls are TRBV28 and TRBJ2-7; tentatively, D is TRBD2 (6 bases). Trimming took 7 bases from V and 7 from J, leaving 14 bases between them. There are 12 residues in the CDR3. Germline CDR1 reads MDHEN; CDR2 reads SYDVKM. The CDR3 reads CASNSGPSEQYF. CDR3 sequence (DNA): TGTGCCAGCAATAGCGGACCTTCTGAGCAGTACTTC.

The V gene is TRBV4-1, the J gene TRBJ1-4; 7 bases line up with TRBD1. V dropped 3 bases and J dropped 3; count of bases not matched to a gene: 4. Germline values: CDR1 MGHRA, CDR2 YSYEKL. The CDR3 consists of 15 residues. In nucleotides, the CDR3 is TGCGCCAGCAGCCAGAACAGGGGTTCTAATGAAAAACTGTTTTTT. It translates to CASSQNRGSNEKLFF.

This sequence joins TRBV9 and TRBJ2-3; D not certain. Germline CDR1 is SGDLS and CDR2 is YYNGEE. V gave up 3 bases and J gave up 6 bases, with 8 bases separating them. The CDR3 runs 12 residues. DNA for the CDR3: TGTGCCAGCAGCGCGACTTTGGATACGCAGTATTTT. It encodes CASSATLDTQYF. Full variable domain (outside the CDR3, taken from reference TRBV9 and TRBJ2-3): DSGVTQTPKHLITATGQRVTLRCSPRSGDLSVYWYQQSLDQGLQFLIQYYNGEERAKGNILERFSAQQFPDLHSELNLSSLELGDSALYFCASSATLDTQYFGPGTRLTVL.

V usage is TRBV9 and J usage is TRBJ2-1; 11 bases line up with TRBD2. V shed 3 bases, J shed 9 bases, and the junction held 5 bases outside the gene matches. CDR1 is SGDLS and CDR2 is YYNGEE in the germline V gene. This CDR3 is 14 amino acids long. In nucleotides, the CDR3 is TGTGCCAGCAGCGGTAGCGGGAGGGCGGCTGAGCAGTTCTTC. Translating it yields CASSGSGRAAEQFF.

This clone was recorded once. The chain combines TRBV6-5 with TRBJ1-5; perhaps TRBD1 as D (6 bases). V lost 2 bases and J lost 9, with 17 bases in between. Germline-derived CDR1 and CDR2 are MNHEY and SVGAGI. The CDR3 is 15 residues long. As DNA, the CDR3 is TGTGCCAGCAGTTACCCCAGGACAAGGGGGACGCCCCAGCATTTT. Residues: CASSYPRTRGTPQHF.